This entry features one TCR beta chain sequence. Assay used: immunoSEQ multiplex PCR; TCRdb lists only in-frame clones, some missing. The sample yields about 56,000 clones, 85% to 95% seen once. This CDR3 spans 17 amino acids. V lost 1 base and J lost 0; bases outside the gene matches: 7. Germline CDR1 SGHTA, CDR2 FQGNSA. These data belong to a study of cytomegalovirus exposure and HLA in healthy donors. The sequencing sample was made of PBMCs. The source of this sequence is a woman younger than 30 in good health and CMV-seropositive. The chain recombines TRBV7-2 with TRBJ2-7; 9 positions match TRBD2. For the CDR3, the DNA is TGTGCCAGCAGCTTAGTTAGCGGGGGCCTCCTCTCCTACGAGCAGTACTTC. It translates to CASSLVSGGLLSYEQYF.